Listed below are T cell receptor beta chains from one sample, sequenced in a study of neurological immune-mediated disorders. From the 5' RACE reads, TCRdb called clonotypes with MiXCR, one entry per CDR3 protein. The sample shows about 70,000 distinct CDR3 sequences, under 5.5% of them seen only once. Input material: PBMCs. The receptors derive from a woman in her 70s with multiple sclerosis. The CDR3 runs from the conserved cysteine through the conserved F or W. The order of the fields is D gene, clone size, V gene, J gene, CDR3 protein, CDR3 DNA. A D gene is named only where the DNA matches it firmly. The size field is filled for only some rows; it gives once, few, many or a size class.

D: TRBD1
size: many
V: TRBV6-2/TRBV6-3
J: TRBJ2-7
CDR3: CASSDGTAYEQYF
DNA: TGTGCCAGCAGTGATGGGACAGCCTACGAGCAGTACTTC

D: -
size: many
V: TRBV5-1
J: TRBJ2-5
CDR3: CASSFQETQYF
DNA: TGCGCCAGCAGCTTCCAAGAGACCCAGTACTTC

D: -
size: many
V: TRBV20-1
J: TRBJ1-1
CDR3: CSARESLAMNTEAFF
DNA: TGCAGTGCTAGAGAGAGCCTCGCCATGAACACTGAAGCTTTCTTT

D: -
size: -
V: TRBV5-6
J: TRBJ2-7
CDR3: CASSLVEYEQYF
DNA: TGTGCCAGCAGCTTGGTGGAGTATGAGCAGTACTTC

D: TRBD2
size: many
V: TRBV5-1
J: TRBJ2-7
CDR3: CASSLAPLGEGREQYF
DNA: TGCGCCAGCAGCTTGGCCCCCCTGGGGGAGGGCCGCGAGCAGTACTTC

D: TRBD1
size: many
V: TRBV6-2/TRBV6-3
J: TRBJ1-5
CDR3: CASSPPQGNQPQHF
DNA: TGTGCCAGCAGTCCTCCACAGGGGAATCAGCCCCAGCATTTT

D: TRBD2
size: many
V: TRBV20-1
J: TRBJ2-3
CDR3: CSARVLAGDIDTQYF
DNA: TGCAGTGCTAGAGTACTAGCGGGAGACATAGATACGCAGTATTTT

D: -
size: few
V: TRBV10-3
J: TRBJ2-7
CDR3: CAISESGALYEQYF
DNA: TGTGCCATCAGTGAGTCGGGAGCCCTCTACGAGCAGTACTTC

D: -
size: many
V: TRBV5-1
J: TRBJ2-7
CDR3: CASSLEHEQYF
DNA: TGCGCCAGCAGCTTGGAACACGAGCAGTACTTC

D: TRBD2
size: many
V: TRBV5-1
J: TRBJ2-3
CDR3: CASKFKRELSTDTQYF
DNA: TGCGCCAGCAAATTCAAGCGGGAGTTGAGCACAGATACGCAGTATTTT

D: TRBD1
size: -
V: TRBV7-8
J: TRBJ1-5
CDR3: CASSFTPTGRGNQPQNF
DNA: TGTGCCAGCAGCTTTACCCCGACAGGGAGAGGCAATCAGCCCCAGAATTTT

D: -
size: -
V: TRBV3-1
J: TRBJ2-2
CDR3: CASSPGTGELFF
DNA: TGTGCCAGCAGCCCAGGAACCGGGGAGCTGTTTTTT

D: TRBD1
size: -
V: TRBV10-3
J: TRBJ2-3
CDR3: CAISETGQGPDTQYF
DNA: TGTGCCATCAGTGAGACAGGACAGGGCCCAGATACGCAGTATTTT

D: TRBD2
size: -
V: TRBV15
J: TRBJ2-7
CDR3: CATSSETASGSRRGYEQYF
DNA: TGTGCCACCAGCTCCGAAACGGCTAGCGGGAGCCGCAGGGGCTACGAGCAGTACTTC

D: -
size: many
V: TRBV2
J: TRBJ2-1
CDR3: CASSVPGTIYNEQFF
DNA: TGTGCCAGCAGTGTCCCCGGGACCATCTACAATGAGCAGTTCTTC

D: -
size: many
V: TRBV4-3
J: TRBJ2-1
CDR3: CASSQGGGLFF
DNA: TGCGCCAGCAGCCAAGGGGGAGGACTGTTCTTC

D: TRBD2
size: -
V: TRBV3-1
J: TRBJ2-7
CDR3: CASSQGTSGTYYEQYF
DNA: TGTGCCAGCAGCCAAGGGACTAGCGGGACGTACTACGAGCAGTACTTC

D: -
size: many
V: TRBV9
J: TRBJ1-4
CDR3: CASSVGGAAEKLFF
DNA: TGTGCCAGCAGCGTAGGGGGGGCTGCTGAAAAACTGTTTTTT

D: -
size: many
V: TRBV3-1
J: TRBJ2-7
CDR3: CASMTVSYEQYF
DNA: TGTGCCAGTATGACGGTCTCCTACGAGCAGTACTTC

D: TRBD2
size: many
V: TRBV5-1
J: TRBJ2-2
CDR3: CASVAGLESGELFF
DNA: TGCGCCAGCGTGGCGGGACTAGAATCCGGGGAGCTGTTTTTT

D: -
size: many
V: TRBV20-1
J: TRBJ1-1
CDR3: CSARLGKAEAFF
DNA: TGCAGTGCTAGGTTAGGGAAGGCTGAAGCTTTCTTT

D: -
size: many
V: TRBV30
J: TRBJ1-2
CDR3: CAWSTPRGDFRNYGYTF
DNA: TGTGCCTGGAGTACTCCCCGGGGAGACTTCCGTAACTATGGCTACACCTTC

D: TRBD2
size: many
V: TRBV20-1
J: TRBJ2-7
CDR3: CSARRLAGRRPYEQYF
DNA: TGCAGTGCTAGGCGCCTAGCGGGACGACGACCCTACGAGCAGTACTTC

D: -
size: many
V: TRBV12-3/TRBV12-4
J: TRBJ2-1
CDR3: CASSPRRGLGNEQFF
DNA: TGTGCCAGCAGCCCCCGCCGAGGCCTTGGCAATGAGCAGTTCTTC

D: -
size: many
V: TRBV6-2/TRBV6-3
J: TRBJ2-3
CDR3: CASSYGGNADTQYF
DNA: TGTGCCAGCAGTTACGGCGGGAATGCAGATACGCAGTATTTT

D: TRBD1
size: -
V: TRBV12-3/TRBV12-4
J: TRBJ1-1
CDR3: CASSPEGASVTEAFF
DNA: TGTGCCAGCAGTCCAGAGGGGGCGTCTGTCACTGAAGCTTTCTTT

D: -
size: many
V: TRBV5-1
J: TRBJ1-1
CDR3: CASSLQDSMNTEAFF
DNA: TGCGCCAGCAGCCTTCAGGACAGTATGAACACTGAAGCTTTCTTT

D: TRBD1
size: many
V: TRBV7-9
J: TRBJ1-5
CDR3: CASSLDRGSNQPQHF
DNA: TGTGCCAGCAGCTTAGACAGGGGAAGCAATCAGCCCCAGCATTTT

D: -
size: many
V: TRBV3-1
J: TRBJ1-6
CDR3: CASSQDPSPLHF
DNA: TGTGCCAGCAGCCAAGATCCGTCACCCCTCCACTTT

D: -
size: -
V: TRBV20-1
J: TRBJ2-1
CDR3: CSAPRGEQFF
DNA: TGCAGTGCTCCTCGGGGTGAGCAGTTCTTC

D: -
size: few
V: TRBV7-2
J: TRBJ1-3
CDR3: CASRSWKTIYF
DNA: TGTGCCAGCAGGAGTTGGAAAACCATATATTTT

D: -
size: many
V: TRBV12-3/TRBV12-4
J: TRBJ2-1
CDR3: CASSSGVSSYNEQFF
DNA: TGTGCCAGCAGCTCAGGGGTTTCATCCTACAATGAGCAGTTCTTC

D: TRBD2
size: many
V: TRBV20-1
J: TRBJ2-1
CDR3: CSAAGRAGEQFF
DNA: TGCAGTGCTGCCGGGAGGGCCGGTGAGCAGTTCTTC

D: -
size: -
V: TRBV20-1
J: TRBJ2-1
CDR3: CSARVEGLQDEQFF
DNA: TGCAGTGCTAGAGTGGAGGGCCTTCAGGATGAGCAGTTCTTC

D: TRBD2
size: many
V: TRBV5-1
J: TRBJ2-3
CDR3: CASSLGAGSLVTDTQYF
DNA: TGCGCCAGCAGCTTGGGAGCGGGATCTCTGGTCACAGATACGCAGTATTTT

D: -
size: many
V: TRBV30
J: TRBJ1-1
CDR3: CAWTSGTHTEAFF
DNA: TGTGCCTGGACCTCTGGGACGCACACTGAAGCTTTCTTT

D: -
size: many
V: TRBV20-1
J: TRBJ1-1
CDR3: CSATPGEGRGAFF
DNA: TGCAGTGCTACCCCGGGGGAGGGGCGTGGAGCTTTCTTT

D: TRBD2
size: many
V: TRBV5-1
J: TRBJ2-1
CDR3: CASSPGTSGEQFF
DNA: TGCGCCAGCAGCCCCGGGACTAGCGGAGAGCAGTTCTTC

D: -
size: many
V: TRBV20-1
J: TRBJ2-7
CDR3: CSAASRGMAYEQYF
DNA: TGCAGTGCTGCCTCCCGGGGGATGGCCTACGAGCAGTACTTC

D: -
size: many
V: TRBV6-6
J: TRBJ1-2
CDR3: CASSYSPGGGYTF
DNA: TGTGCCAGCAGTTACTCCCCTGGGGGTGGCTACACCTTC

D: -
size: many
V: TRBV5-5
J: TRBJ1-5
CDR3: CASSFDGRQPQHF
DNA: TGTGCCAGCAGCTTTGACGGAAGGCAGCCCCAGCATTTT

D: TRBD2
size: many
V: TRBV25-1
J: TRBJ2-2
CDR3: CASSEGPTSGSWGNTGELFF
DNA: TGTGCCAGCAGTGAGGGTCCGACTAGCGGGAGTTGGGGAAACACCGGGGAGCTGTTTTTT

D: -
size: many
V: TRBV5-1
J: TRBJ2-7
CDR3: CASSLLSGQLNEQYF
DNA: TGCGCCAGCAGCTTGTTGTCTGGACAGCTCAACGAGCAGTACTTC

D: TRBD1
size: many
V: TRBV10-3
J: TRBJ2-7
CDR3: CAISEGQDSMKQYF
DNA: TGTGCCATCAGTGAGGGACAGGACAGTATGAAGCAGTACTTC

D: -
size: -
V: TRBV6-2/TRBV6-3
J: TRBJ2-7
CDR3: CASTKTSSYEQYF
DNA: TGTGCCAGCACTAAGACTAGTTCCTACGAGCAGTACTTC

D: -
size: many
V: TRBV9
J: TRBJ2-2
CDR3: CASSSGRLPRDGELFF
DNA: TGTGCCAGCAGCTCGGGACGCCTGCCACGGGACGGGGAGCTGTTTTTT

D: -
size: -
V: TRBV18
J: TRBJ2-1
CDR3: CASSPGAYNEQFF
DNA: TGTGCCAGCTCACCGGGGGCATACAATGAGCAGTTCTTC

D: -
size: many
V: TRBV24-1
J: TRBJ1-4
CDR3: CATSDSPGAVDEKLFF
DNA: TGTGCCACCAGTGATTCGCCAGGGGCGGTCGATGAAAAACTGTTTTTT

D: -
size: many
V: TRBV7-2
J: TRBJ1-4
CDR3: CASSLGQFDEKLFF
DNA: TGTGCCAGCAGCTTAGGGCAGTTTGATGAAAAACTGTTTTTT

D: -
size: many
V: TRBV7-2
J: TRBJ2-3
CDR3: CASSFYTDTQYF
DNA: TGTGCCAGCAGCTTCTACACAGATACGCAGTATTTT

D: -
size: many
V: TRBV10-3
J: TRBJ1-5
CDR3: CAISESGDYSNQPQHF
DNA: TGTGCCATCAGTGAGTCGGGGGATTATAGCAATCAGCCCCAGCATTTT

D: TRBD1
size: few
V: TRBV20-1
J: TRBJ1-1
CDR3: CSAPGGGTEAFF
DNA: TGCAGTGCCCCAGGGGGGGGCACTGAAGCTTTCTTT

D: TRBD1
size: many
V: TRBV4-3
J: TRBJ2-7
CDR3: CASSHAEGAAYEQYF
DNA: TGCGCCAGCAGCCATGCTGAGGGGGCGGCCTACGAGCAGTACTTC

D: -
size: few
V: TRBV5-1
J: TRBJ2-3
CDR3: CASSLEAGSTDTQYF
DNA: TGCGCCAGCAGCTTGGAAGCGGGCAGCACAGATACGCAGTATTTT